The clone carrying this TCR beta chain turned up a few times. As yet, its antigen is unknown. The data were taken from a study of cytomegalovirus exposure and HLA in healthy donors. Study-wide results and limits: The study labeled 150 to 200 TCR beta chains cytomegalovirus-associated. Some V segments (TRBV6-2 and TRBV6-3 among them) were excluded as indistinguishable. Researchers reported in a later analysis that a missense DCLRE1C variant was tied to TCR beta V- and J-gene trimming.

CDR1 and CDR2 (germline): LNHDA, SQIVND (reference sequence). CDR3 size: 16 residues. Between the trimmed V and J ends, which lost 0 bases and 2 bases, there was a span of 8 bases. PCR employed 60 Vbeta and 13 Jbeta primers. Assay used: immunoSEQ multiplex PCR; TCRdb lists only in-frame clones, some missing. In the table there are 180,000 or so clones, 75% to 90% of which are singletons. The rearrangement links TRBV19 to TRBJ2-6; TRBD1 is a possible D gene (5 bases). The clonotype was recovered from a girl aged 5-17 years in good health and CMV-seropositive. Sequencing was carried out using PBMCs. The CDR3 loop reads CASSIDVRAGANVLTF. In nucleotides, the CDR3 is TGTGCCAGTAGTATAGATGTCAGGGCTGGGGCCAACGTCCTGACTTTC.